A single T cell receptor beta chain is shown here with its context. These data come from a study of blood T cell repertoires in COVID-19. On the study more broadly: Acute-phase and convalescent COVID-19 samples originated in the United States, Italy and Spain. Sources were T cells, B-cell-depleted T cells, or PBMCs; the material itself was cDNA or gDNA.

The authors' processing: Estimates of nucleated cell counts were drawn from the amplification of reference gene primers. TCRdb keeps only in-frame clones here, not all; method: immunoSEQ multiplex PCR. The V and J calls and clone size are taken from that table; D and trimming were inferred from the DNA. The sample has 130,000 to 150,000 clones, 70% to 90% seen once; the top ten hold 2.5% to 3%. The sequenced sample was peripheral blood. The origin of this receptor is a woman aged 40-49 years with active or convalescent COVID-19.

The CDR3: CASRRRGSTRNTEAFF. The CDR3 region has the DNA TGTGCCTCCCGGAGGAGGGGCTCCACTCGGAACACTGAAGCTTTCTTT. The chain combines TRBV30 with TRBJ1-1; D perhaps matches TRBD1 (5 bases). Between the trimmed V and J ends, which lost 7 bases and 1 base, there was a span of 22 bases. The CDR3 covers 16 residues. Germline V lookup: CDR1 GTSNPN, CDR2 SVGIG (reference sequence).